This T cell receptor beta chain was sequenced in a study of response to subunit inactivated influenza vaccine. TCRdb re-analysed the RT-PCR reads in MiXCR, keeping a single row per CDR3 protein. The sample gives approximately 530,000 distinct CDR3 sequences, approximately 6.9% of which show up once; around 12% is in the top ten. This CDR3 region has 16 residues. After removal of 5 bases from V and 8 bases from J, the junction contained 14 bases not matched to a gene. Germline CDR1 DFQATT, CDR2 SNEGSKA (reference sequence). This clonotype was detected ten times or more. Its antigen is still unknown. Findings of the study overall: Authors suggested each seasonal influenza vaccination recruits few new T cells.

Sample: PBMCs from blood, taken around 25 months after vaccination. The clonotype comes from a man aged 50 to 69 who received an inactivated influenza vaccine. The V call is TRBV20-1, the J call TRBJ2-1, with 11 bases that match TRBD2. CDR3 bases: TGCAGTGCTTCGACCCGCTTTACTAGCGGGGGCGATGAGCAGTTCTTC. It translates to CSASTRFTSGGDEQFF.